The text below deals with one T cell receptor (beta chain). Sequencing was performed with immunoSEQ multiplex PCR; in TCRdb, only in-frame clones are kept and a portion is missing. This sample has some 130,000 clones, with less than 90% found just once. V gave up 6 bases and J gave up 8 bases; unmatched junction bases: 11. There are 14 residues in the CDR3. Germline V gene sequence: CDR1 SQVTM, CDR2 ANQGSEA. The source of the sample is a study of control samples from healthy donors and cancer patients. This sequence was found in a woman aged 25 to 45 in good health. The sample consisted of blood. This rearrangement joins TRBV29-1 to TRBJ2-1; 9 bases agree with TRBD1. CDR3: CSVVGTGFFDEQFF. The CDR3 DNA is TGCAGCGTAGTCGGGACAGGGTTCTTTGATGAGCAGTTCTTC.